The source of this T cell receptor beta chain is a study of brain metastases from non-small cell lung cancer. Clones were sequenced by immunoSEQ multiplex PCR, and TCRdb holds only the in-frame ones, with some missing. The data hold fewer than 4,500 clones, with roughly 90% observed a single time. Study-level points and caveats: Paired brain metastases and primary tumors largely shared TCR repertoires. Brain metastases had lower T-cell infiltration than primary tumors. In about 60% of brain metastases, T-cell clones were expanded compared with matched primary tumors.

This clone was counted once. Antigen: not known. The sequence derives from a donor at least 40 years old with non-small cell lung cancer. Sequencing used primary lung tumor tissue.

CDR3 DNA: TGTGCCACCAGTGGGTCGACAGGGGGGTTAGTGAAAGAGACCCAGTACTTC. It specifies CATSGSTGGLVKETQYF. The chain employs TRBV24-1 and TRBJ2-5, with 9 bases identical to TRBD1. The V segment lost 5 bases and the J segment 3 bases; nucleotides outside the gene matches: 12. The CDR3 extends over 17 amino acids. Germline CDR1 KGHDR, CDR2 SFDVKD.